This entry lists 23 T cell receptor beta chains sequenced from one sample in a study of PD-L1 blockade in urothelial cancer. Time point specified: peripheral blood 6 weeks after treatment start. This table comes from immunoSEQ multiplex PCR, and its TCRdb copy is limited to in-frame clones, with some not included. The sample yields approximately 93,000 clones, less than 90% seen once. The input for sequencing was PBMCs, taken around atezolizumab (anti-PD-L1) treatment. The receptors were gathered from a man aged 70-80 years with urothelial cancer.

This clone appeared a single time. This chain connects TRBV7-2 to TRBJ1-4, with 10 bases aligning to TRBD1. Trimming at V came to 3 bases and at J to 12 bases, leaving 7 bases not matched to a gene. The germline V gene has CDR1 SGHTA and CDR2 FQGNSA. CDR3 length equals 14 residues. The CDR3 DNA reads TGTGCCAGCAGCTTCCGGGACAGGGGTGTCGAACTGTTTTTT. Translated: CASSFRDRGVELFF.

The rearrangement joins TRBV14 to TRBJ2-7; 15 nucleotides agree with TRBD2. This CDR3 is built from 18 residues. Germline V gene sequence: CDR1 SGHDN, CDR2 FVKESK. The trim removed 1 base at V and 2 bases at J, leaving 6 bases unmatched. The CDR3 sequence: CASSQGARTSGRAYEQYF. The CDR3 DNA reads TGTGCCAGCAGCCAAGGAGCTCGGACTAGCGGGAGGGCCTACGAGCAGTACTTC.

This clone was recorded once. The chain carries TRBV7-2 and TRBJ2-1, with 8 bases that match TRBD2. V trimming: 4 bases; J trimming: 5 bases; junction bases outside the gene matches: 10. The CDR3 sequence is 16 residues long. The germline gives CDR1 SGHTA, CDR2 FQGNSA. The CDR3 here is CASSSRLTSVDNEQFF. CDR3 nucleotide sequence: TGTGCCAGCAGCTCTAGATTGACTAGCGTAGACAATGAGCAGTTCTTC.

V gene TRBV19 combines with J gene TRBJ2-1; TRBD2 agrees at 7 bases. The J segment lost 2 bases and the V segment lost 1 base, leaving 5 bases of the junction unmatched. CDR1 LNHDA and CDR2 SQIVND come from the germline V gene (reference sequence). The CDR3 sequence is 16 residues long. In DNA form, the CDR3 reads TGTGCCAGTAGTATAGTCGGAGGGAGGGCCTACAATGAGCAGTTCTTC. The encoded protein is CASSIVGGRAYNEQFF.

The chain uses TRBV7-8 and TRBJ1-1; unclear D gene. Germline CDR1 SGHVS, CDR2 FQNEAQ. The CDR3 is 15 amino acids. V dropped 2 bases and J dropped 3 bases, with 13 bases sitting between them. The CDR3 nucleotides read TGTGCCAGCAGCTTATCCGAGGGTAGACACACTGAAGCTTTCTTT. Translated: CASSLSEGRHTEAFF. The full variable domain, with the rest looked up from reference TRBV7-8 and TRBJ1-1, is GAGVSQSPRYKVAKRGQDVALRCDPISGHVSLFWYQQALGQGPEFLTYFQNEAQLDKSGLPSDRFFAERPEGSVSTLKIQRTQQEDSAVYLCASSLSEGRHTEAFFGQGTRLTVV.

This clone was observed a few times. CDR3 sequence: CASSQDYSGNTIYF. In DNA form, the CDR3 reads TGTGCCAGCAGTCAGGACTACTCTGGAAACACCATATATTTT. The V gene is TRBV6-5, the J gene TRBJ1-3; D is unresolved. With 5 bases removed from V and 0 bases from J, the gap between germline ends came to 8 bases. Germline V gene data show CDR1 as MNHEY and CDR2 as SVGAGI. The CDR3 covers 14 residues.

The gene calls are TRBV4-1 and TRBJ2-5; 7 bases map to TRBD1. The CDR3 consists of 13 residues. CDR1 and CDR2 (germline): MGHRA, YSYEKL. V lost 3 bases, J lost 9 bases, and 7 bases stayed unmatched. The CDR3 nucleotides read TGCGCCAGCAGCCAGGACAGGACCCCGCCCCAGTACTTC. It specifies CASSQDRTPPQYF.

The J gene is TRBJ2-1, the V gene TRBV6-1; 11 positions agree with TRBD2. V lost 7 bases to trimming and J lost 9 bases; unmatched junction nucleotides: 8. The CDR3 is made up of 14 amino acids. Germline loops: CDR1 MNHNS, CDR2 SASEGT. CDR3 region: CASKRTSGRSEQFF. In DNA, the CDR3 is TGTGCCAGCAAAAGGACTAGCGGGCGTAGTGAGCAGTTCTTC.

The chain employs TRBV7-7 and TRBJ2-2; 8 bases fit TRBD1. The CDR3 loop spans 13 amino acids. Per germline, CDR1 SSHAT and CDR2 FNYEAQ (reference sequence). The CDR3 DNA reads TGTGCTACCGGGACAGGGAACACCGGGGAGCTGTTTTTT. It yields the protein CATGTGNTGELFF.

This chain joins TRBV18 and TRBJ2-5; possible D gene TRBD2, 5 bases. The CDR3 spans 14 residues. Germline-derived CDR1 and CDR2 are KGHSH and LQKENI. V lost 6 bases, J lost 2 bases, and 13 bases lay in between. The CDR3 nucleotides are TGTGCCAGCTCGACATCGGGAACTCAAGAGACCCAGTACTTC. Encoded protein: CASSTSGTQETQYF.

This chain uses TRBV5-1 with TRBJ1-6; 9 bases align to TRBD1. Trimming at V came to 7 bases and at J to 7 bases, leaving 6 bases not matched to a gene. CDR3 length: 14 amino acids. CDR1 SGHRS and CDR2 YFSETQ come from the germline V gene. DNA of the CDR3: TGCGCCAGCGGCCCGGGACAGGGAAATTCACCCCTCCACTTT. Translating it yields CASGPGQGNSPLHF.

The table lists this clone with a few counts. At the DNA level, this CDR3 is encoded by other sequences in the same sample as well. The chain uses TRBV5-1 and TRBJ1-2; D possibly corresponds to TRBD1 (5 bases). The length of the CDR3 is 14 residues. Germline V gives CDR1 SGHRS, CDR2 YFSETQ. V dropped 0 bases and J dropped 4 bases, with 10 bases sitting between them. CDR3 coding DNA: TGCGCCAGCAGCTTGGAGCAGGGAGGCTATGGCTACACCTTC. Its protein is CASSLEQGGYGYTF.

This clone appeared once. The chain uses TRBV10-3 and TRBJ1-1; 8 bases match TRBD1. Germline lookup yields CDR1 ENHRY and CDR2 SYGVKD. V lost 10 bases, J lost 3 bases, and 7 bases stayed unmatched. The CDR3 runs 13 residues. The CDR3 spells CATTGTGDTEAFF. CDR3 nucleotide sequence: TGTGCCACCACCGGGACAGGCGACACTGAAGCTTTCTTT.

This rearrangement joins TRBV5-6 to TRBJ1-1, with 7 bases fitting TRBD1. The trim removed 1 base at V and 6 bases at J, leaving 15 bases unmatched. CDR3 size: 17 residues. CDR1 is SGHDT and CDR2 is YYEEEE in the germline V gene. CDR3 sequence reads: CASSLRGDSGRRAEAFF. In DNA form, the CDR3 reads TGTGCCAGCAGCTTGAGGGGGGACAGCGGGAGAAGGGCTGAAGCTTTCTTT. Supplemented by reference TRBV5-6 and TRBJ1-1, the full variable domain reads DAGVTQSPTHLIKTRGQQVTLRCSPKSGHDTVSWYQQALGQGPQFIFQYYEEEERQRGNFPDRFSGHQFPNYSSELNVNALLLGDSALYLCASSLRGDSGRRAEAFFGQGTRLTVV.

CDR3 sequence: CASSLIQTTEAFF. As DNA, the CDR3 is TGCGCCAGCAGCTTGATACAGACCACTGAAGCTTTCTTT. This chain connects TRBV5-1 to TRBJ1-1; D is uncertain. With 1 base removed from V and 4 bases from J, the gap between germline ends came to 8 bases. This CDR3 has 13 amino acids. Germline V gives CDR1 SGHRS, CDR2 YFSETQ.

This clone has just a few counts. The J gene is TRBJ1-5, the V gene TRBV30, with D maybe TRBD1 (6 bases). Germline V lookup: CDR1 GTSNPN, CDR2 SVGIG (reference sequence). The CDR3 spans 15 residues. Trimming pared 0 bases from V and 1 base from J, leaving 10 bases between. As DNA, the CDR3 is TGTGCCTGGAGTGTACAGGGACGGAGCAATCAGCCCCAGCATTTT. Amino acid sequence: CAWSVQGRSNQPQHF.

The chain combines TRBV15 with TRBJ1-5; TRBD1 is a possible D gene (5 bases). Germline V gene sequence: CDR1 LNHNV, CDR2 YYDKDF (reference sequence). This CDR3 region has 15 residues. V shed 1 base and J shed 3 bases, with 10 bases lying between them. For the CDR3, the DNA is TGTGCCACCAGCAGAGGGGGGGGGTTCAATCAGCCCCAGCATTTT. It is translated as CATSRGGGFNQPQHF.

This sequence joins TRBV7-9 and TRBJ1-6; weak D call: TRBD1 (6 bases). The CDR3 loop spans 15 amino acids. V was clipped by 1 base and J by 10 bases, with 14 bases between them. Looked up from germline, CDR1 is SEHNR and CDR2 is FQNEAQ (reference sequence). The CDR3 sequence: CASSLESRGGSPLHF. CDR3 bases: TGTGCCAGCAGCTTAGAATCGAGGGGGGGATCACCCCTCCACTTT.

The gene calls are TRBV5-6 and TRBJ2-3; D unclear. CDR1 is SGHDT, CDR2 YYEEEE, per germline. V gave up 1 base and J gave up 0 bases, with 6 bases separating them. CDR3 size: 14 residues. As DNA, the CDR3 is TGTGCCAGCAGCTTGAAGCGTAGCACAGATACGCAGTATTTT. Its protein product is CASSLKRSTDTQYF. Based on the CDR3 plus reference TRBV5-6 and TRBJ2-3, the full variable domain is DAGVTQSPTHLIKTRGQQVTLRCSPKSGHDTVSWYQQALGQGPQFIFQYYEEEERQRGNFPDRFSGHQFPNYSSELNVNALLLGDSALYLCASSLKRSTDTQYFGPGTRLTVL.

CDR3 loop: CASSLDAGGPVDTGELFF. As DNA, the CDR3 is TGCGCCAGCAGCTTGGATGCGGGAGGGCCCGTCGACACCGGGGAGCTGTTTTTT. V is TRBV5-1 and J is TRBJ2-2; 9 positions agree with TRBD2. The CDR3 covers 18 residues. The germline CDR1 and CDR2 sequences are SGHRS and YFSETQ. V shed 0 bases and J 3 bases; nucleotides not matched to a gene: 9. The full variable domain, completed using reference TRBV5-1 and TRBJ2-2, is KAGVTQTPRYLIKTRGQQVTLSCSPISGHRSVSWYQQTPGQGLQFLFEYFSETQRNKGNFPGRFSGRQFSNSRSEMNVSTLELGDSALYLCASSLDAGGPVDTGELFFGEGSRLTVL.

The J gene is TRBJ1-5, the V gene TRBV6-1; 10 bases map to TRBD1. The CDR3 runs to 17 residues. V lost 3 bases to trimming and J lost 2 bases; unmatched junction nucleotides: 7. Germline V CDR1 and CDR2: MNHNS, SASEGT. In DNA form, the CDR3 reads TGTGCCAGCAGTGATGGGACAGGGGTTTTGGGCAATCAGCCCCAGCATTTT. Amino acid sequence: CASSDGTGVLGNQPQHF.

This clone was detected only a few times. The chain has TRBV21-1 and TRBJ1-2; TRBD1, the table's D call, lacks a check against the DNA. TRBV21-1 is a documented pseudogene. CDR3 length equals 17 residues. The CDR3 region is CASSKAIDSLANYGYTF. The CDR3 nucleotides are TGTGCCAGCAGCAAAGCCATAGACAGTTTAGCTAACTATGGCTACACCTTC.

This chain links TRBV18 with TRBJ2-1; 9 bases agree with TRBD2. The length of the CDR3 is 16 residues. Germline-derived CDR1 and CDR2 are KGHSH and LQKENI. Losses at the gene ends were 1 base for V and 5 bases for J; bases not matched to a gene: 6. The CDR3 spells CASSPHSGGGDNEQFF. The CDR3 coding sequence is TGTGCCAGCTCACCACATAGCGGGGGTGGAGACAATGAGCAGTTCTTC. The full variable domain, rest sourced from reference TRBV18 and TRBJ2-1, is NAGVMQNPRHLVRRRGQEARLRCSPMKGHSHVYWYRQLPEEGLKFMVYLQKENIIDESGMPKERFSAEFPKEGPSILRIQQVVRGDSAAYFCASSPHSGGGDNEQFFGPGTRLTVL.